One sample yielded the 7 T cell receptor beta chains listed below, sequenced in a study of molecular identifiers for immune sequencing clone quantification. From the PCR reads, TCRdb called clonotypes with MiXCR, one entry per CDR3 protein. The sample lists some 320,000 distinct CDR3 sequences; roughly 23% were seen once. Material for sequencing was naive CD8+ T cells from blood, with Jurkat cell RNA spiked in. As for subset: FACS-sorted CD8+CD4-CCR7+CD45RA+ naive T cells. The source of these receptors is a human donor in good health. Some libraries in this study had Jurkat cell RNA spiked in.

Comments on this clonotype: A read error is possible here, since a much larger clone lies one base away. The chain has TRBV7-2 and TRBJ2-3; D unresolved. The CDR3 covers 17 residues. V lost 6 bases and J lost 4, with 23 bases in between. Germline loops: CDR1 SGHTA, CDR2 FQGNSA. The CDR3 coding sequence is TGTGCCAGCAGTCCAGCCAGGCAACTTCTCGCCGCAGATACGCAGTATTTT. It encodes CASSPARQLLAADTQYF.

This clonotype has ten or more counts. The chain employs TRBV7-8 and TRBJ2-3, with 12 bases fitting TRBD2. J was trimmed by 4 bases and V by 5 bases; bases with no gene match: 10. CDR1 and CDR2 (germline): SGHVS, FQNEAQ. The length of the CDR3 is 17 residues. The CDR3 is CASSTTSGGNLADTQYF. CDR3 coding DNA: TGTGCCAGCAGCACGACTAGCGGGGGCAATCTCGCAGATACGCAGTATTTT.

The table lists this clonotype with many counts. The chain recombines TRBV29-1 with TRBJ2-2, with D perhaps matching TRBD1 (5 bases). This CDR3 has 12 amino acids. The V end was cut by 4 bases, the J end by 5 bases, with 8 bases between. The germline V gene has CDR1 SQVTM and CDR2 ANQGSEA. The CDR3 nucleotides read TGCAGCGTTGTTAAGGGGACCGGGGAGCTGTTTTTT. Protein product: CSVVKGTGELFF.

V and J are TRBV6-4 and TRBJ2-1; no firm D call. Between the trimmed V and J ends, which lost 0 bases and 12 bases, there was a span of 9 bases. The length of the CDR3 is 12 residues. The germline CDR1 and CDR2 sequences are MRHNA and SNTAGT. CDR3: CASSDSAGGQFF. As DNA, the CDR3 is TGTGCCAGCAGTGACTCGGCAGGTGGGCAGTTCTTC.

The chain employs TRBV28 and TRBJ2-5; TRBD2 matches 14 bases. Losses at the gene ends were 4 bases for V and 4 bases for J; bases not matched to a gene: 5. Germline CDR1 and CDR2: MDHEN and SYDVKM. This CDR3 is built from 16 residues. The CDR3 spells CASSSGLAGVSETQYF. In DNA, the CDR3 is TGTGCCAGCAGTTCGGGACTAGCGGGAGTTTCAGAGACCCAGTACTTC.

The CDR3 DNA reads as TGCAGCGTTGAAGAAGGGGCAGGGGCCCCGGTAGAGCAGTTCTTC. Residues: CSVEEGAGAPVEQFF. V usage is TRBV29-1 and J usage is TRBJ2-1, with D possibly being TRBD1 (6 bases). Germline CDR1 and CDR2: SQVTM and ANQGSEA. The CDR3 has 15 residues. V dropped 0 bases and J dropped 10 bases, with 19 bases sitting between them.

This clonotype was counted ten times or more. This chain connects TRBV7-2 to TRBJ2-7; 9 nucleotides align to TRBD1. This CDR3 has 14 amino acids. V trimming: 5 bases; J trimming: 6 bases; junction bases outside the gene matches: 8. Germline CDR1 reads SGHTA; CDR2 reads FQGNSA. CDR3 coding DNA: TGTGCCAGCAGCCAGACAGGGGGACCGTCCGAGCAGTACTTC. This gives the protein CASSQTGGPSEQYF.